The 14 T cell receptor beta chains below come from one sample, sequenced in a study of blood T cells in healthy people across ages. The second PCR ran about 6 to 12 cycles with a sample-barcoded 5' primer and J-beta primers. TCRdb processed the 5' RACE reads anew with MiXCR; each CDR3 protein has one entry. The data show roughly 680,000 distinct CDR3 sequences, roughly 20% seen once. Sequencing input: blood. The receptors originated from a man in his 70s in good health.

V is TRBV6-1 and J is TRBJ2-4; D is perhaps TRBD2 (6 bases). The CDR3 runs to 14 residues. Germline CDR1 MNHNS, CDR2 SASEGT. V lost 4 bases and J lost 3, with 10 bases in between. The CDR3: CASSGGVGKNIQYF. CDR3 coding DNA: TGTGCCAGCAGTGGCGGGGTAGGCAAAAACATTCAGTACTTC.

This chain's CDR3 is CASTMKYHGQLNYGYTF. CDR3 nucleotides: TGTGCCAGCACCATGAAGTACCACGGCCAGCTTAACTATGGCTACACCTTC. V usage is TRBV6-5 and J usage is TRBJ1-2; D gene uncertain. The CDR3 runs 17 residues. V shed 7 bases and J shed 1 base, with 22 bases lying between them. Germline assignment: CDR1 MNHEY and CDR2 SVGAGI.

The rearrangement links TRBV15 to TRBJ1-2, with D perhaps matching TRBD1 (5 bases). CDR1 and CDR2 (germline): LNHNV, YYDKDF (reference sequence). The CDR3 is made up of 14 amino acids. V lost 4 bases, J lost 0 bases, and 9 bases lay in between. This CDR3 reads CATSKGQANYGYTF. CDR3 sequence (DNA): TGTGCCACCAGCAAAGGACAAGCTAACTATGGCTACACCTTC.

Only a few counts were recorded for this clonotype. V usage is TRBV2 and J usage is TRBJ2-2; D is uncertain. The CDR3 covers 18 residues. The germline V gene has CDR1 SNHLY and CDR2 FYNNEI. V lost 2 bases and J lost 1, with 17 bases in between. In DNA, the CDR3 is TGTGCCAGCAGTGAATGGGATCCCTCAATCCTGAACACCGGGGAGCTGTTTTTT. Residues: CASSEWDPSILNTGELFF.

Only a few counts were recorded for this clonotype. CDR3 loop: CASSREGAWNEQFF. The DNA for the CDR3 is TGTGCCAGCAGCCGGGAGGGAGCTTGGAATGAGCAGTTCTTC. The chain uses TRBV7-9 and TRBJ2-1, with 8 bases aligning to TRBD2. J lost 7 bases, V lost 5 bases, and 7 bases had no gene match. The CDR3 covers 14 residues. Germline V gene data show CDR1 as SEHNR and CDR2 as FQNEAQ (reference sequence).

Ten or more counts support this clonotype. The chain links TRBV6-5 to TRBJ2-5; 7 bases map to TRBD2. CDR1 is MNHEY and CDR2 is SVGAGI in the germline V gene. The CDR3 runs to 14 residues. V lost 2 bases, J lost 1 base, and 1 base stayed unmatched. The CDR3 sequence is CASSYGGGQETQYF. CDR3 DNA: TGTGCCAGCAGTTACGGCGGGGGCCAAGAGACCCAGTACTTC.

This clonotype was detected only a few times. The rearrangement uses TRBV20-1 and TRBJ2-3; D unresolved. The CDR3 sequence is 14 residues long. V lost 0 bases to trimming and J lost 5 bases, with 12 bases between them. Germline V gene data show CDR1 as DFQATT and CDR2 as SNEGSKA (reference sequence). In DNA, the CDR3 is TGCAGTGCTAGAGATCGTCTGGGTCGAGATACGCAGTATTTT. Its protein is CSARDRLGRDTQYF.

This clonotype was seen a handful of times. The CDR3, as DNA: TGTGCCAGTGGACTAGCGGGAGGTGCAACCCAGTACTTC. Its translation: CASGLAGGATQYF. The chain is built from TRBV6-5 and TRBJ2-5, with TRBD2 identical over 14 bases. Germline lookup yields CDR1 MNHEY and CDR2 SVGAGI. The trim removed 9 bases at V and 8 bases at J, leaving 5 bases unmatched. This CDR3 is built from 13 residues.

Only a few counts were recorded for this clonotype. The V and J genes are TRBV7-8 and TRBJ2-2, with 10 bases fitting TRBD1. V dropped 5 bases and J dropped 6; count of bases not matched to a gene: 9. The germline V gene encodes CDR1 SGHVS and CDR2 FQNEAQ. This CDR3 has 16 amino acids. CDR3 coding DNA: TGTGCCAGCAGCCCAGGGACAGGGGCTATGGCCGGGGAGCTGTTTTTT. Amino acid sequence: CASSPGTGAMAGELFF.

The chain recombines TRBV11-2 with TRBJ2-5, with D perhaps being TRBD1 or TRBD2 (5 bases each). Germline V gene lookup returns CDR1 SGHAT and CDR2 FQNNGV. V lost 3 bases to trimming and J lost 2 bases, with 16 bases between them. The CDR3 is 16 amino acids. The CDR3 is CASSLAQGRPQETQYF. The CDR3 region has the DNA TGTGCCAGCAGCTTGGCCCAGGGACGGCCTCAAGAGACCCAGTACTTC.

In its sample, this clonotype was seen a few times. CDR3 in DNA: TGCGCCAGCAGCCAAGATCAGGACTTTCCGCAGTACTTC. This gives the protein CASSQDQDFPQYF. The chain uses TRBV4-1 and TRBJ2-7, with D possibly TRBD2 on 5 matching bases. This CDR3 spans 13 amino acids. CDR1 MGHRA and CDR2 YSYEKL come from the germline V gene. V shed 0 bases and J shed 9 bases, with 12 bases lying between them.

This clonotype has just a few counts. This chain connects TRBV11-2 to TRBJ2-4; D gene unclear. The CDR3 length is 18 residues. Trimming removed 0 bases from V and 0 bases from J, with 15 bases in between. Germline CDR1 reads SGHAT; CDR2 reads FQNNGV. The CDR3 reads CASSLDRSRILAKNIQYF. The CDR3 DNA reads as TGTGCCAGCAGCTTAGATCGTAGTAGAATACTAGCCAAAAACATTCAGTACTTC.

There are a few counts of this clonotype. The chain uses TRBV18 and TRBJ1-4, with 10 bases fitting TRBD1. The CDR3 contains 15 residues. J gave up 4 bases and V 3 bases, and 2 bases lay outside the gene matches. Germline-derived CDR1 and CDR2 are KGHSH and LQKENI. The CDR3 nucleotides read TGTGCCAGCTCACCCGACAGGGGGCGTAATGAAAAACTGTTTTTT. Translation gives CASSPDRGRNEKLFF.

This clonotype was seen a handful of times. The rearrangement uses TRBV6-6 and TRBJ2-5; 7 nucleotides agree with TRBD2. J was trimmed by 0 bases and V by 5 bases; bases with no gene match: 6. From germline, CDR1 is MNHNY and CDR2 SVGAGI (reference sequence). There are 15 residues in the CDR3. The CDR3 sequence is CASSASSGDQETQYF. The CDR3 nucleotides read TGTGCCAGCAGTGCGTCTAGCGGAGACCAAGAGACCCAGTACTTC.